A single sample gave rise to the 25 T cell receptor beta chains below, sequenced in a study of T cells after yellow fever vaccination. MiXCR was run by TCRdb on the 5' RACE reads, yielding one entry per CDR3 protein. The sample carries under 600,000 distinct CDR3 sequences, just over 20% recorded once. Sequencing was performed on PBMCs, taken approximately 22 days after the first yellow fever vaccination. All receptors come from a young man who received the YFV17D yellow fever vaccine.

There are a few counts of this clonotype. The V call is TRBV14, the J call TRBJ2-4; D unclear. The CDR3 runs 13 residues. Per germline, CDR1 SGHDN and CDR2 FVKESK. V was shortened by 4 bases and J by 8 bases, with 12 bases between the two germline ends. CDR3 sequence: CASSRSGVDIQYF. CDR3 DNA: TGTGCCAGCAGCCGCTCGGGCGTGGACATTCAGTACTTC.

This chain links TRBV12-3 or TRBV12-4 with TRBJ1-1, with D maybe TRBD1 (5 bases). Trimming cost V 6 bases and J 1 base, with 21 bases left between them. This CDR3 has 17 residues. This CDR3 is CASSPPYRAGGNTEAFF. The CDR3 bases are TGTGCCAGCAGCCCACCCTACAGAGCGGGGGGGAACACTGAAGCTTTCTTT.

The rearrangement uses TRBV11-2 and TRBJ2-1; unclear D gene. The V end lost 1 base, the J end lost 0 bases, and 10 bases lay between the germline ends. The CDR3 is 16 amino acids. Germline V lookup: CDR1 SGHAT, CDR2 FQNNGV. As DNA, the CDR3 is TGTGCCAGCAGCTTAGTAGGTCGAAGCTCCTACAATGAGCAGTTCTTC. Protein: CASSLVGRSSYNEQFF.

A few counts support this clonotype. The DNA for the CDR3 is TGCGCCAGCAGATCTAGCGGGGAGGTCACAGATACGCAGTATTTT. Translated: CASRSSGEVTDTQYF. The chain uses TRBV5-1 and TRBJ2-3; 9 bases are a match to TRBD2. Germline assignment: CDR1 SGHRS and CDR2 YFSETQ. V lost 5 bases, J lost 2 bases, and 6 bases stayed unmatched. The CDR3 loop spans 15 amino acids. The full variable domain, in which reference TRBV5-1 and TRBJ2-3 provide the parts outside the CDR3, is KAGVTQTPRYLIKTRGQQVTLSCSPISGHRSVSWYQQTPGQGLQFLFEYFSETQRNKGNFPGRFSGRQFSNSRSEMNVSTLELGDSALYLCASRSSGEVTDTQYFGPGTRLTVL.

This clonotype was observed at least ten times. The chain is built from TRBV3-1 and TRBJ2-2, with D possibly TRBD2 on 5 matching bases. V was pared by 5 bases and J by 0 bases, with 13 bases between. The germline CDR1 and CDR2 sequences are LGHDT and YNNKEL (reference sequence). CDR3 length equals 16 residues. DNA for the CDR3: TGTGCCAGCAGCTATATAGGACTGCCGAACACCGGGGAGCTGTTTTTT. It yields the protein CASSYIGLPNTGELFF.

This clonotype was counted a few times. CDR3 nucleotides: TGCAGTGCTAGGGATCAGGCGAGCTATGGCTACACCTTC. Translating it yields CSARDQASYGYTF. The chain uses TRBV20-1 and TRBJ1-2, with no clear D. Trimming shortened V by 3 bases and J by 4 bases, and 12 bases separated the two germline ends. The CDR3 is 13 residues long. Germline V gives CDR1 DFQATT, CDR2 SNEGSKA (reference sequence).

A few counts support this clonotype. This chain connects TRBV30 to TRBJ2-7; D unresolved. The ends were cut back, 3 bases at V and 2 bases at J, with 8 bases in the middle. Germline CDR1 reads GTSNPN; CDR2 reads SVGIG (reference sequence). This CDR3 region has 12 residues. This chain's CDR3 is CAWSGITYEQYF. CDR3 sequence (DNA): TGTGCCTGGAGCGGAATAACCTACGAGCAGTACTTC.

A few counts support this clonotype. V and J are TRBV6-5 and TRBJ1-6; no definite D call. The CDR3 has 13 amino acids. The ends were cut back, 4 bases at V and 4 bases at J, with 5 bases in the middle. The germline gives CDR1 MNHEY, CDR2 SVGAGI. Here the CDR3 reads CASSLSYNSPLHF. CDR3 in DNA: TGTGCCAGCAGTTTAAGTTATAATTCACCCCTCCACTTT.

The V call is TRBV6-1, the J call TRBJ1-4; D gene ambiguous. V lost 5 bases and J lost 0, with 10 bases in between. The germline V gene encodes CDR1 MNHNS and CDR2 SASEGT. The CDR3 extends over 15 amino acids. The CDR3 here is CASSREVATNEKLFF. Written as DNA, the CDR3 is TGTGCCAGCAGTCGGGAAGTTGCAACTAATGAAAAACTGTTTTTT.

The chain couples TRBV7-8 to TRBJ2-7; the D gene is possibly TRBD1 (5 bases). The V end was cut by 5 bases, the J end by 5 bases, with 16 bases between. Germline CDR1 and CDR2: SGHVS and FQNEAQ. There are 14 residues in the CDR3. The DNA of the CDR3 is TGTGCCAGCAGCGATCGACCAGGGTGGAACGAGCAGTACGTC. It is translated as CASSDRPGWNEQYV.

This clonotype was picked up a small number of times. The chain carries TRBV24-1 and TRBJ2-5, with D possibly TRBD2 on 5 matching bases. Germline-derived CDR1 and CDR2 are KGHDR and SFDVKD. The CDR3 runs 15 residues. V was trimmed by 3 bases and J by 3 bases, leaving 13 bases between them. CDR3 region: CATSDVRTEKETQYF. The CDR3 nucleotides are TGTGCCACCAGTGATGTACGGACTGAGAAAGAGACCCAGTACTTC.

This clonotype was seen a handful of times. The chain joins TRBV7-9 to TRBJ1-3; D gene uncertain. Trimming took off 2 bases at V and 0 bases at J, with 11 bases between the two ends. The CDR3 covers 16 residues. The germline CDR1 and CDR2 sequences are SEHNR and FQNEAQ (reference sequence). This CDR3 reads CASSLLLGNSGNTIYF. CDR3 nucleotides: TGTGCCAGCAGCTTACTGTTGGGAAACTCTGGAAACACCATATATTTT.

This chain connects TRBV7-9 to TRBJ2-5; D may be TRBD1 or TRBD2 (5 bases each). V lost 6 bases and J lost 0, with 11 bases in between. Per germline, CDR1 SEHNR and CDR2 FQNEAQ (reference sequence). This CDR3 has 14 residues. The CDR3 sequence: CASRNGTNQETQYF. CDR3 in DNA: TGTGCCAGCAGAAATGGGACGAACCAAGAGACCCAGTACTTC.

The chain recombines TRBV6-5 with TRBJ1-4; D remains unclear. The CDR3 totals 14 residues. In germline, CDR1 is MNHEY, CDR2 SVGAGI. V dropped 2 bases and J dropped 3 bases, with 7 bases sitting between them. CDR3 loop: CASSYGVPNEKLFF. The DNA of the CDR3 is TGTGCCAGCAGTTACGGGGTACCTAATGAAAAACTGTTTTTT.

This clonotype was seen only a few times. DNA of the CDR3: TGTGCCAGCAGTCGACTAGCTCTAACTGCAGATACGCAGTATTTT. Amino acids: CASSRLALTADTQYF. The chain carries TRBV6-2 or TRBV6-3 and TRBJ2-3, with 7 bases identical to TRBD2. Trimming cost V 5 bases and J 4 bases; bases outside gene matches: 9. Per germline, CDR1 MNHEY and CDR2 SVGEGT. The CDR3 consists of 15 residues.

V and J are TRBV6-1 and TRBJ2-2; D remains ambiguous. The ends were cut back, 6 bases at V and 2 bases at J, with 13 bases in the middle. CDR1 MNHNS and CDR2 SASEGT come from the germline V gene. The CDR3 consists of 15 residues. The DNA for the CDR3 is TGTGCCAGCAGGGCCCCGGGTGCCAACACCGGGGAGCTGTTTTTT. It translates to CASRAPGANTGELFF.

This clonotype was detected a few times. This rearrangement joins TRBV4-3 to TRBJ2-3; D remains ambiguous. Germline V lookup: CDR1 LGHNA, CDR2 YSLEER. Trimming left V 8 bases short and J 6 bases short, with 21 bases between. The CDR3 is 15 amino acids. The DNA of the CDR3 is TGCGCCAGCGGGGTAGACCTGGATTCGATTGATACGCAGTATTTT. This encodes CASGVDLDSIDTQYF.

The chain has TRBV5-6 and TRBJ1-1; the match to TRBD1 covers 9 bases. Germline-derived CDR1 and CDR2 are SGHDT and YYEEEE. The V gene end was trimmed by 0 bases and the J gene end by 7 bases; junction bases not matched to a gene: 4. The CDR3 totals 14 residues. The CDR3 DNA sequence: TGTGCCAGCAGCTTGGGACAGGGGGATAGTGAAGCTTTCTTT. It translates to CASSLGQGDSEAFF.

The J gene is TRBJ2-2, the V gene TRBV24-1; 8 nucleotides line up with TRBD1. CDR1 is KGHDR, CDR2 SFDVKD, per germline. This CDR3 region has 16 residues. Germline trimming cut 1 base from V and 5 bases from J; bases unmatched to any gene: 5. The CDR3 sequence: CATSDFGTGGTGELFF. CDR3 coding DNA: TGTGCCACCAGTGATTTCGGAACAGGGGGTACCGGGGAGCTGTTTTTT.

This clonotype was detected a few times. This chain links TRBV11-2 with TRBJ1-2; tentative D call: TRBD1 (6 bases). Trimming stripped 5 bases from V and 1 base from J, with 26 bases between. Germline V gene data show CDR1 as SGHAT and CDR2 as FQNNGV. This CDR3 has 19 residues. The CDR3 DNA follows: TGTGCCAGCAGCCCCACCCCCGTGGGGGCGCAGGGCGGTAACTATGGCTACACCTTC. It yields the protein CASSPTPVGAQGGNYGYTF. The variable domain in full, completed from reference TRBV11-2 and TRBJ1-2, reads EAGVAQSPRYKIIEKRQSVAFWCNPISGHATLYWYQQILGQGPKLLIQFQNNGVVDDSQLPKDRFSAERLKGVDSTLKIQPAKLEDSAVYLCASSPTPVGAQGGNYGYTFGSGTRLTVV.

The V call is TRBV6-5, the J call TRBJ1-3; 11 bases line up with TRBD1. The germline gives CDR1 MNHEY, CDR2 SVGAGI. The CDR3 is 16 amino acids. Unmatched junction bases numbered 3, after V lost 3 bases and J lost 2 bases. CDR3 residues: CASSYGTGGPGNTIYF. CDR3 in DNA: TGTGCCAGCAGTTATGGGACAGGGGGTCCTGGAAACACCATATATTTT.

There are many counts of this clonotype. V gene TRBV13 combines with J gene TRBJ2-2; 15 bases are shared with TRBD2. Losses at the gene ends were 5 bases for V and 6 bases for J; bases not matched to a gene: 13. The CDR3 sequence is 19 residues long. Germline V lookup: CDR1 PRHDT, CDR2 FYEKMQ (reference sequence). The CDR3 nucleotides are TGTGCCAGCAGCCCCGGACTAGCGGGGGGGCCCCGGATGGCCGGGGAGCTGTTTTTT. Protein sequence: CASSPGLAGGPRMAGELFF. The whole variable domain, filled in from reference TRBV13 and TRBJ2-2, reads AAGVIQSPRHLIKEKRETATLKCYPIPRHDTVYWYQQGPGQDPQFLISFYEKMQSDKGSIPDRFSAQQFSDYHSELNMSSLELGDSALYFCASSPGLAGGPRMAGELFFGEGSRLTVL.

The CDR3 nucleotides read TGTGCCAGCAGCTTAGGCCAGGCGTCCTACGAGCAGTACTTC. Its translation is CASSLGQASYEQYF. The gene calls are TRBV5-4 and TRBJ2-7; D gene ambiguous. Germline-derived CDR1 and CDR2 are SGHNT and YYREEE (reference sequence). The V end was cut by 2 bases, the J end by 1 base, with 10 bases between. This CDR3 is 14 amino acids long.

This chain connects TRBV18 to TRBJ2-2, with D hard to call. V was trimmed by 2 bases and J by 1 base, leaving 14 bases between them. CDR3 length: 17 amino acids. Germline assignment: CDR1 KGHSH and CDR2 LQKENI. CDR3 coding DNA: TGTGCCAGCTCACCAATTGGACCTACCGAGAACACCGGGGAGCTGTTTTTT. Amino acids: CASSPIGPTENTGELFF. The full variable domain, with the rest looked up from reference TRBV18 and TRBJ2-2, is NAGVMQNPRHLVRRRGQEARLRCSPMKGHSHVYWYRQLPEEGLKFMVYLQKENIIDESGMPKERFSAEFPKEGPSILRIQQVVRGDSAAYFCASSPIGPTENTGELFFGEGSRLTVL.

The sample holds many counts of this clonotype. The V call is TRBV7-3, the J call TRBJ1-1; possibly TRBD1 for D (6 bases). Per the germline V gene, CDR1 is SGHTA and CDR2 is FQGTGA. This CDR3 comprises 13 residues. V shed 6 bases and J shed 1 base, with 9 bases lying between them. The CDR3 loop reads CASSRQENTEAFF. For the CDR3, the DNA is TGTGCCAGCAGTCGACAGGAGAACACTGAAGCTTTCTTT.